The clone carrying this TCR beta chain has just a few counts. Antigen unknown. The V end lost 0 bases, the J end lost 2 bases, and 10 bases lay between the germline ends. The CDR3 has 15 residues. Germline V gives CDR1 GTSNPN, CDR2 SVGIG (reference sequence). The data stem from a study of blood T cells in healthy people across ages. General study results and limits: Unknown CMV status may confound age-related changes in expanded clones. Roughly linear age-related decline in beta diversity appeared, significant by age around 40.

For the second PCR, which ran for about 7 to 11 cycles, a sample-barcoded 5' primer and a J-beta primer mix were used. Each cDNA molecule was tagged by a template-switch adaptor with 12 random nucleotides. TCRdb fed the 5' RACE reads into MiXCR, producing one record per CDR3 protein. The sample has 630,000 or so distinct CDR3 sequences, roughly 30% seen once. Each sample yielded at least 6 million isolated PBMCs. The clonotype was recovered from an elderly woman in good health. V usage is TRBV30 and J usage is TRBJ2-2, with D perhaps TRBD1 (5 bases). Sequencing was done on a sample of blood. This CDR3 is CAWSVGQGNTGELFF. The CDR3 DNA is TGTGCCTGGAGTGTAGGTCAGGGAAACACCGGGGAGCTGTTTTTT. The entire variable domain, with the rest obtained from reference TRBV30 and TRBJ2-2, is as follows: SQTIHQWPATLVQPVGSPLSLECTVEGTSNPNLYWYRQAAGRGLQLLFYSVGIGQISSEVPQNLSASRPQDRQFILSSKKLLLSDSGFYLCAWSVGQGNTGELFFGEGSRLTVL.